These 30 T cell receptor beta chains were sequenced from one sample in a study of T-cell memory formation after mild COVID-19. TCRdb reprocessed the 5' RACE reads via MiXCR and lists one record per CDR3 protein. The data contain over 60,000 distinct CDR3 sequences, over 15% of them seen just once; the ten biggest clones take up roughly 30%. The sequenced material came from PBMCs or a T cell subset sorted from them (not recorded which). The receptor source for this set is an adult woman who had mild COVID-19 (a few samples of this study predate the infection). Cell type and time point are not known.

This clonotype has only a few counts. This chain joins TRBV7-9 and TRBJ1-1; TRBD1 agrees at 9 bases. CDR3 length equals 13 residues. The V gene's germline CDR1 is SEHNR and CDR2 FQNEAQ (reference sequence). V was clipped by 6 bases and J by 4 bases; unmatched bases: 3. The CDR3 protein is CASSKTGGTEAFF. CDR3 sequence (DNA): TGTGCCAGCAGTAAGACAGGGGGCACTGAAGCTTTCTTT.

The chain joins TRBV7-8 to TRBJ2-5; no firm D call. V lost 1 base to trimming and J lost 2 bases, with 11 bases between them. The CDR3 covers 15 residues. Germline CDR1 and CDR2: SGHVS and FQNEAQ. CDR3 DNA sequence: TGTGCCAGCAGCTTAGTATTGTCCTATCAAGAGACCCAGTACTTC. Protein: CASSLVLSYQETQYF.

A few counts support this clonotype. The chain joins TRBV28 to TRBJ2-7, with D hard to call. Per germline, CDR1 MDHEN and CDR2 SYDVKM. This CDR3 has 12 residues. The V end was cut by 4 bases, the J end by 1 base, with 5 bases between. CDR3 loop: CASSSPSYEQYF. The DNA for the CDR3 is TGTGCCAGCAGTTCCCCATCCTACGAGCAGTACTTC.

The chain recombines TRBV9 with TRBJ2-1; D might be TRBD2 (6 bases). Germline assignment: CDR1 SGDLS and CDR2 YYNGEE. Trimming shortened V by 2 bases and J by 9 bases, and 12 bases separated the two germline ends. This CDR3 is 13 amino acids long. The CDR3 nucleotides read TGTGCCAGCAGCGTGGGACTGTCGTCTGAGCAGTTCTTC. Protein product: CASSVGLSSEQFF. The full variable domain, rest sourced from reference TRBV9 and TRBJ2-1, is DSGVTQTPKHLITATGQRVTLRCSPRSGDLSVYWYQQSLDQGLQFLIQYYNGEERAKGNILERFSAQQFPDLHSELNLSSLELGDSALYFCASSVGLSSEQFFGPGTRLTVL.

V and J are TRBV3-1 and TRBJ2-7; D is ambiguous. Trimming removed 0 bases at V and 0 bases at J, with 9 bases between. The CDR3 has 15 residues. Germline assignment: CDR1 LGHDT and CDR2 YNNKEL (reference sequence). CDR3 sequence reads: CASSQDFDGSYEQYF. Written as DNA, the CDR3 is TGTGCCAGCAGCCAAGATTTTGACGGCTCCTACGAGCAGTACTTC.

This clonotype was seen more than once but under ten times. The chain couples TRBV6-2 or TRBV6-3 to TRBJ2-5; D uncertain. In germline, CDR1 is MNHEY, CDR2 SVGEGT. The V and J ends lost 1 base and 5 bases respectively, with 8 bases between them. The CDR3 sequence is 13 residues long. CDR3 sequence reads: CASSYWGGETQYF. The CDR3 coding sequence is TGTGCCAGCAGTTACTGGGGTGGGGAGACCCAGTACTTC.

This clonotype was found a few times. The chain recombines TRBV19 with TRBJ2-7; no clear D gene. The germline V and J ends were trimmed by 3 bases and 0 bases, with 9 bases remaining between them. The CDR3 consists of 14 residues. Germline CDR1 is LNHDA and CDR2 is SQIVND (reference sequence). The CDR3 sequence: CASSIIDGSYEQYF. The CDR3 region has the DNA TGTGCCAGTAGTATCATTGACGGCTCCTACGAGCAGTACTTC.

The sample holds a few counts of this clonotype. V is TRBV10-3 and J is TRBJ2-2; 8 bases line up with TRBD1. The trim removed 3 bases at V and 1 base at J, leaving 7 bases unmatched. Per the germline V gene, CDR1 is ENHRY and CDR2 is SYGVKD. The CDR3 extends over 17 amino acids. CDR3 in amino acids: CAISDAVGTGNTGELFF. For the CDR3, the DNA is TGTGCCATCAGTGATGCCGTGGGGACAGGGAACACCGGGGAGCTGTTTTTT.

A few counts support this clonotype. J is TRBJ2-3 and V is TRBV7-8, with 8 bases matching TRBD1. The germline V gene has CDR1 SGHVS and CDR2 FQNEAQ. CDR3 length: 16 residues. J lost 2 bases, V lost 0 bases, and 4 bases had no gene match. The CDR3 sequence: CASSLAWQGATDTQYF. Written as DNA, the CDR3 is TGTGCCAGCAGCTTAGCCTGGCAGGGGGCCACAGATACGCAGTATTTT.

The rearrangement joins TRBV11-2 to TRBJ2-7; TRBD1 agrees at 8 bases. Germline loops: CDR1 SGHAT, CDR2 FQNNGV. This CDR3 has 12 residues. J was trimmed by 5 bases and V by 7 bases; bases with no gene match: 4. The CDR3: CASTKTGDEQYF. Here the CDR3 DNA reads TGTGCCAGCACCAAGACAGGGGACGAGCAGTACTTC. The whole variable domain, filled in from reference TRBV11-2 and TRBJ2-7, reads EAGVAQSPRYKIIEKRQSVAFWCNPISGHATLYWYQQILGQGPKLLIQFQNNGVVDDSQLPKDRFSAERLKGVDSTLKIQPAKLEDSAVYLCASTKTGDEQYFGPGTRLTVT.

This clonotype has a handful of counts. J is TRBJ2-2 and V is TRBV6-5; 9 bases align to TRBD1. There are 14 residues in the CDR3. Germline assignment: CDR1 MNHEY and CDR2 SVGAGI. The V gene end was trimmed by 4 bases and the J gene end by 6 bases; junction bases not matched to a gene: 3. The CDR3, as DNA: TGTGCCAGCAGTTTCAACAGGGGGCCCGGGGAGCTGTTTTTT. This translates into CASSFNRGPGELFF.

In this sample, this clonotype turned up a few times. The chain uses TRBV5-6 and TRBJ2-2, with 10 bases fitting TRBD2. J lost 5 bases, V lost 1 base, and 17 bases had no gene match. The CDR3 has 20 amino acids. Germline lookup yields CDR1 SGHDT and CDR2 YYEEEE. CDR3 amino acids: CASSLSPSSSSGRRTGELFF. The CDR3 DNA follows: TGTGCCAGCAGCTTGAGCCCCTCCTCTTCTAGCGGGAGAAGGACCGGGGAGCTGTTTTTT.

The genes are TRBV12-3 or TRBV12-4 and TRBJ2-1; 8 nucleotides line up with TRBD1. V shed 7 bases, J shed 0 bases, and the junction held 2 bases outside the gene matches. The CDR3 extends over 14 amino acids. In DNA form, the CDR3 reads TGTGCCAGCACCACAGGGGGCTCCTACAATGAGCAGTTCTTC. Translation gives CASTTGGSYNEQFF.

In its sample, this clonotype was seen a few times. The V call is TRBV20-1, the J call TRBJ1-4, with D possibly being TRBD1 (6 bases). Trimming removed 3 bases at V and 6 bases at J, with 11 bases between. This CDR3 has 13 amino acids. From germline, CDR1 is DFQATT and CDR2 SNEGSKA (reference sequence). The CDR3 spells CSASSGTYEKLFF. Written as DNA, the CDR3 is TGCAGTGCTAGCTCCGGGACATATGAAAAACTGTTTTTT.

The J gene is TRBJ2-1, the V gene TRBV5-1; D uncertain. The CDR3 length is 12 residues. Looked up from germline, CDR1 is SGHRS and CDR2 is YFSETQ. V gave up 2 bases and J gave up 4 bases, with 4 bases separating them. The chain's CDR3 is CASSLRYNEQFF. The CDR3 DNA reads as TGCGCCAGCAGCTTAAGGTACAATGAGCAGTTCTTC.

This clonotype was found a few times. The J gene is TRBJ2-3, the V gene TRBV6-5, with 7 bases that match TRBD2. The germline V gene has CDR1 MNHEY and CDR2 SVGAGI. This CDR3 has 17 residues. With 3 bases clipped from V and 1 base from J, the junction kept 10 bases outside the gene matches. Here the CDR3 DNA reads TGTGCCAGCAGTTATTCTGTGCGGGAGTTCGGCACAGATACGCAGTATTTT. Translating gives CASSYSVREFGTDTQYF.

The V and J genes are TRBV20-1 and TRBJ1-4; D might be TRBD1 (5 bases). Trimming removed 3 bases from V and 5 bases from J, with 13 bases in between. Germline V gives CDR1 DFQATT, CDR2 SNEGSKA (reference sequence). The CDR3 is 14 amino acids. CDR3 sequence reads: CSASRLGDNEKLFF. CDR3 DNA sequence: TGCAGTGCTAGCCGTCTTGGGGACAATGAAAAACTGTTTTTT.

This clonotype was detected only a few times. This rearrangement joins TRBV4-1 to TRBJ2-7, with a tentative D call TRBD1 (6 bases). V shed 1 base and J shed 4 bases, with 11 bases lying between them. There are 14 residues in the CDR3. Per the germline V gene, CDR1 is MGHRA and CDR2 is YSYEKL. The CDR3 sequence is CASSQARGTYEQYF. The CDR3 bases are TGCGCCAGCAGCCAAGCCAGGGGTACTTACGAGCAGTACTTC.

The chain carries TRBV30 and TRBJ2-3, with 10 bases identical to TRBD1. The CDR3 sequence is 15 residues long. CDR1 and CDR2 (germline): GTSNPN, SVGIG (reference sequence). After removal of 3 bases from V and 1 base from J, the junction contained 4 bases not matched to a gene. CDR3 nucleotide sequence: TGTGCCTGGAGCCTCGGGACAGGGGGCACAGATACGCAGTATTTT. Amino acids: CAWSLGTGGTDTQYF.

This clonotype was counted between two and nine times. J is TRBJ2-1 and V is TRBV6-9, with D possibly TRBD1 on 5 matching bases. The CDR3 has 12 residues. Trimming removed 7 bases from V and 7 bases from J, with 11 bases in between. Germline V lookup: CDR1 MNHGY, CDR2 SVAAGI. CDR3 in amino acids: CASTKGRNEQFF. The CDR3, as DNA: TGTGCCAGCACGAAGGGGCGAAATGAGCAGTTCTTC.

A few counts support this clonotype. This chain connects TRBV29-1 to TRBJ2-2; D not certain. Trimming shortened V by 1 base and J by 5 bases, and 14 bases separated the two germline ends. The CDR3 extends over 15 amino acids. Germline V gene lookup returns CDR1 SQVTM and CDR2 ANQGSEA. Here the CDR3 DNA reads TGCAGCGTTGAAGGTATAGGGAAGGTTACCGGGGAGCTGTTTTTT. It encodes CSVEGIGKVTGELFF.

V gene TRBV5-6 combines with J gene TRBJ2-1, with 9 nucleotides matching TRBD2. V lost 3 bases, J lost 10 bases, and 20 bases stayed unmatched. Germline V gives CDR1 SGHDT, CDR2 YYEEEE. CDR3 size: 18 residues. The CDR3 loop is CASSSGDKAGGFTYEQFF. CDR3 nucleotides: TGTGCCAGCAGCTCGGGGGATAAAGCGGGAGGTTTTACCTACGAGCAGTTCTTC.

This clonotype has a handful of counts. The chain links TRBV12-3 or TRBV12-4 to TRBJ2-1, with TRBD1 identical over 10 bases. The CDR3 runs 15 residues. The trim removed 8 bases at V and 8 bases at J, leaving 12 bases unmatched. The CDR3 bases are TGTGCCAGCGCCCCCGGGACAGGGGCAGGGGATGAGCAGTTCTTC. This translates into CASAPGTGAGDEQFF.

V is TRBV18 and J is TRBJ2-1; perhaps TRBD1 as D (8 bases). The CDR3 runs 15 residues. V dropped 3 bases and J dropped 4 bases, with 13 bases sitting between them. Per the germline V gene, CDR1 is KGHSH and CDR2 is LQKENI. The CDR3 DNA reads as TGTGCCAGCTCACCCACAGGGGGGGAATACAATGAGCAGTTCTTC. Its protein is CASSPTGGEYNEQFF.

A few counts support this clonotype. The chain combines TRBV24-1 with TRBJ2-5; D is unresolved. The germline V gene has CDR1 KGHDR and CDR2 SFDVKD. The length of the CDR3 is 13 residues. V dropped 3 bases and J dropped 3 bases, with 7 bases sitting between them. CDR3 protein: CATSDPVEETQYF. CDR3 sequence (DNA): TGTGCCACCAGTGATCCAGTAGAAGAGACCCAGTACTTC.

This clonotype was detected a few times. This sequence joins TRBV20-1 and TRBJ2-3; TRBD2 agrees at 9 bases. Trimming removed 3 bases from V and 1 base from J; junction bases left unmatched: 11. The CDR3 runs 17 residues. CDR1 and CDR2 from the germline V gene are DFQATT and SNEGSKA (reference sequence). The CDR3, as DNA: TGCAGTGCTAGGACTAGCGGACTAAGCCTACGCACAGATACGCAGTATTTT. The encoded protein is CSARTSGLSLRTDTQYF.

This clonotype was seen more than once but under ten times. The CDR3: CASSEYLDREGGELFF. CDR3 nucleotides: TGTGCCAGCAGTGAATATTTGGACAGGGAAGGCGGGGAGCTGTTTTTT. This rearrangement joins TRBV2 to TRBJ2-2, with 8 positions matching TRBD1. Unmatched junction bases numbered 9, after V lost 2 bases and J lost 7 bases. This CDR3 is 16 amino acids long. CDR1 and CDR2 from the germline V gene are SNHLY and FYNNEI.

DNA of the CDR3: TGCGCCAGCAGTAGGGACACCGGCGAGCAGTACTTC. Translating gives CASSRDTGEQYF. J is TRBJ2-7 and V is TRBV5-1, with D possibly TRBD1 on 6 matching bases. The germline CDR1 and CDR2 sequences are SGHRS and YFSETQ. This CDR3 region has 12 residues. Trimming left V 5 bases short and J 6 bases short, with 12 bases between.

The J gene is TRBJ2-7, the V gene TRBV7-2; weak D call: TRBD2 (7 bases). From germline, CDR1 is SGHTA and CDR2 FQGNSA. The V and J ends lost 7 bases and 3 bases respectively, with 13 bases between them. CDR3 length equals 13 residues. The CDR3 sequence: CASKAGADYEQYF. For the CDR3, the DNA is TGTGCCAGCAAGGCGGGGGCTGACTACGAGCAGTACTTC.

The V and J genes are TRBV27 and TRBJ1-6, with 7 bases that match TRBD1. This CDR3 has 16 amino acids. Germline V lookup: CDR1 MNHEY, CDR2 SMNVEV (reference sequence). The V and J ends lost 6 bases and 10 bases, in that order; junction bases with no gene match: 15. The CDR3 loop is CASSKAGGLGQSPLHF. The CDR3 bases are TGTGCCAGCAGCAAGGCGGGGGGATTGGGACAGTCACCCCTCCACTTT.